A single sample gave rise to the 16 T cell receptor beta chains below, sequenced in a study of shared clonotypes between healthy human individuals. Profiling relied on immunoSEQ multiplex PCR, and the TCRdb table lists in-frame clones only, not all of them. The table has some 2.3 million clones, about 92% seen once; the top ten hold under 0.45%. Specimen: naive CD4+ T cells from PBMCs. Subset of the sample: CD45RA+ positively selected. These receptors came from a man aged 18 to 30 in good health. Some clones in this sample may be carry-over from other donors' samples.

Of note for this clone: This CDR3 is also generated by other DNA sequences in the sample. The genes are TRBV30 and TRBJ2-1, with D unresolved. This CDR3 contains 13 residues. Trimming took off 2 bases at V and 0 bases at J, with 5 bases between the two ends. CDR1 and CDR2 from the germline V gene are GTSNPN and SVGIG (reference sequence). The CDR3 is CAWSLDSYNEQFF. As DNA, the CDR3 is TGTGCCTGGAGTTTAGACTCCTACAATGAGCAGTTCTTC.

This chain's CDR3 is CASSSGTRYSNQPQHF. The CDR3 DNA reads as TGTGCCAGCAGTTCCGGGACACGCTATAGCAATCAGCCCCAGCATTTT. This sequence joins TRBV28 and TRBJ1-5; tentatively, D is TRBD1 (6 bases). CDR1 is MDHEN and CDR2 is SYDVKM in the germline V gene. V was cut by 4 bases and J by 0 bases, with 13 bases left in between. The CDR3 has 16 amino acids.

The chain joins TRBV28 to TRBJ2-1; the match to TRBD1 covers 11 bases. The length of the CDR3 is 16 residues. Germline assignment: CDR1 MDHEN and CDR2 SYDVKM. J lost 7 bases, V lost 5 bases, and 10 bases had no gene match. CDR3 loop: CASSPRGDRGFNEQFF. The CDR3 nucleotides read TGTGCCAGCAGTCCCCGTGGGGACAGGGGGTTTAATGAGCAGTTCTTC.

This sequence joins TRBV28 and TRBJ1-2; TRBD1 might be the D (5 bases). Germline values: CDR1 MDHEN, CDR2 SYDVKM. The CDR3 length is 14 residues. V was cut by 7 bases and J by 5 bases, with 17 bases left in between. The CDR3 region has the DNA TGTGCCAGCACCCCCGGGGGGATTTTATATGGCTACACCTTC. Residues: CASTPGGILYGYTF.

This clone has a single count. The V and J genes are TRBV6-5 and TRBJ1-4, with D tentatively TRBD1 (5 bases). The CDR3 loop spans 14 amino acids. The germline V gene encodes CDR1 MNHEY and CDR2 SVGAGI. With 4 bases removed from V and 8 bases from J, the gap between germline ends came to 14 bases. DNA of the CDR3: TGTGCCAGCAGTTTAGGGGATGGGAGGGAAAAACTGTTTTTT. Its translation: CASSLGDGREKLFF.

The chain is built from TRBV6-1 and TRBJ1-2; perhaps TRBD1 as D (5 bases). The CDR3 runs 15 residues. The germline CDR1 and CDR2 sequences are MNHNS and SASEGT. V lost 2 bases, J lost 3 bases, and 13 bases lay in between. The CDR3 sequence: CASSEHQGWDYGYTF. CDR3 coding DNA: TGTGCCAGCAGTGAACATCAGGGTTGGGACTATGGCTACACCTTC.

The chain employs TRBV21-1 and TRBJ2-5; the table's D call, TRBD1, was not checked against the DNA. TRBV21-1 is a known pseudogene. CDR3 length equals 15 residues. CDR3 region: CASTHGGQGKETQYF. CDR3 nucleotides: TGTGCCAGCACCCACGGGGGACAGGGTAAAGAGACCCAGTACTTC.

Details on this clone: The same CDR3 arises from other DNA sequences in this sample as well. The V gene is TRBV7-9, the J gene TRBJ1-1, with 7 bases that match TRBD1. The germline V gene encodes CDR1 SEHNR and CDR2 FQNEAQ (reference sequence). Unmatched junction bases numbered 5, after V lost 5 bases and J lost 5 bases. This CDR3 comprises 13 residues. In DNA form, the CDR3 reads TGTGCCAGCAGCCCCCAGGGGGGGACTGAAGCTTTCTTT. It codes for CASSPQGGTEAFF.

Only one count was recorded for this clone. This sample also contains other DNA sequences that code for the same CDR3. The gene calls are TRBV7-3 and TRBJ2-1; D might be TRBD2 (6 bases). Germline V gene sequence: CDR1 SGHTA, CDR2 FQGTGA. The V end was cut by 0 bases, the J end by 0 bases, with 9 bases between. The CDR3 runs to 16 residues. The DNA of the CDR3 is TGTGCCAGCAGCTTAACGTCCGGGGGCTCCTACAATGAGCAGTTCTTC. This sequence encodes CASSLTSGGSYNEQFF.

The chain is built from TRBV7-3 and TRBJ2-7, with D perhaps matching TRBD2 (6 bases). V shed 1 base and J shed 4 bases, with 20 bases lying between them. This CDR3 region has 17 residues. Germline V lookup: CDR1 SGHTA, CDR2 FQGTGA. In DNA form, the CDR3 reads TGTGCCAGCAGCTTAAACCCGGCTAGCGAACCAATTTACGAGCAGTACTTC. It translates to CASSLNPASEPIYEQYF.

The J gene is TRBJ1-4, the V gene TRBV6-1; D may be TRBD1 (6 bases). Germline CDR1 MNHNS, CDR2 SASEGT. V shed 5 bases and J shed 7 bases, with 14 bases lying between them. The CDR3 totals 14 residues. DNA for the CDR3: TGTGCCAGCAGTTTTACAGGGTCGGGTGAAAAACTGTTTTTT. Amino acid sequence: CASSFTGSGEKLFF.

Concerning this clone itself: Other DNA variants within this sample encode the same CDR3. Here the CDR3 DNA reads TGTGCCAGCAGTTACGGTGGAGGCTCCTACGAGCAGTACTTC. Translated, it gives CASSYGGGSYEQYF. The chain combines TRBV6-5 with TRBJ2-7; tentative D call: TRBD2 (5 bases). Looked up from germline, CDR1 is MNHEY and CDR2 is SVGAGI. CDR3 length: 14 residues. Trimming pared 2 bases from V and 0 bases from J, leaving 8 bases between.

This clone was found a few times. The chain joins TRBV18 to TRBJ1-1; D uncertain. V was shortened by 0 bases and J by 5 bases, with 13 bases between the two germline ends. Per germline, CDR1 KGHSH and CDR2 LQKENI. This CDR3 has 15 amino acids. The DNA of the CDR3 is TGTGCCAGCTCACCACCGGCGGGCGGCGCGACTGAAGCTTTCTTT. Protein: CASSPPAGGATEAFF.

This CDR3 reads CASSVEALASYNEQFF. CDR3 nucleotide sequence: TGTGCCAGCAGCGTAGAGGCACTAGCGAGTTACAATGAGCAGTTCTTC. The chain combines TRBV9 with TRBJ2-1; 7 bases are shared with TRBD2. Germline V CDR1 and CDR2: SGDLS, YYNGEE. CDR3 size: 16 residues. V dropped 0 bases and J dropped 4; count of bases not matched to a gene: 7.

The chain combines TRBV6-1 with TRBJ1-4; TRBD1 matches 10 bases. J lost 7 bases, V lost 3 bases, and 5 bases had no gene match. CDR3 size: 15 residues. The germline V gene has CDR1 MNHNS and CDR2 SASEGT. The CDR3 is CASSESTGGGEKLFF. For the CDR3, the DNA is TGTGCCAGCAGTGAGTCGACAGGGGGCGGTGAAAAACTGTTTTTT.

The gene calls are TRBV14 and TRBJ1-4; no reliable D call. The germline V gene has CDR1 SGHDN and CDR2 FVKESK. The CDR3 loop spans 17 amino acids. Trimming left V 0 bases short and J 3 bases short, with 14 bases between. As DNA, the CDR3 is TGTGCCAGCAGCCAAGACCCCGGCTTAGGAGCTAATGAAAAACTGTTTTTT. Amino acid sequence: CASSQDPGLGANEKLFF.